This TCR beta chain was sequenced in a study of CD8+CD57+ T cells in acquired aplastic anemia. Study in general: CD4+ and CD8+ cells, once sorted, gave DNA averaging approximately 3.4 ug.

At least ten counts were recorded for this clonotype. The study profiled TCR beta VDJ and CDR3 using genomic DNA as template. From the reads, TCRdb called clonotypes with MiXCR, one entry per CDR3 protein. The sample yields 200,000 or so distinct CDR3 sequences, about 64% seen once. The sequence was collected from a human donor with severe aplastic anemia or a healthy control (not recorded which). The sequenced sample was sorted CD4+, CD8+, or CD8+CD57+ T cells (not recorded which) from PBMCs.

Here the CDR3 reads CSARDPGLAGEGETQYF. CDR3 bases: TGCAGTGCTCGCGACCCCGGCCTAGCGGGGGAAGGAGAGACCCAGTACTTC. The genes are TRBV20-1 and TRBJ2-5; 10 bases are shared with TRBD2. CDR3 size: 17 residues. Germline V lookup: CDR1 DFQATT, CDR2 SNEGSKA (reference sequence). V dropped 5 bases and J dropped 4; count of bases not matched to a gene: 16.